Presented here are 15 T cell receptor beta chains from one specimen sequenced in a study of blood T cell repertoires in COVID-19. Method: immunoSEQ multiplex PCR; TCRdb's copy keeps in-frame clones and lacks some. The data contain approximately 170,000 clones, approximately 87% of them singletons. The sample taken for sequencing was peripheral blood. The receptor set was obtained from a woman in her 70s with acute or convalescent COVID-19.

The chain recombines TRBV27 with TRBJ2-3; D might be TRBD1 (6 bases). The length of the CDR3 is 18 residues. V was clipped by 7 bases and J by 0 bases, with 23 bases between them. Per germline, CDR1 MNHEY and CDR2 SMNVEV (reference sequence). This CDR3 is CASKPSGQPTASTDTQYF. As DNA, the CDR3 is TGTGCCAGCAAACCATCTGGACAGCCAACCGCTAGCACAGATACGCAGTATTTT.

The chain combines TRBV6-6 with TRBJ1-1; the match to TRBD1 covers 9 bases. The CDR3 covers 15 residues. Germline CDR1 MNHNY, CDR2 SVGAGI (reference sequence). V shed 7 bases and J 4 bases; nucleotides not matched to a gene: 10. For the CDR3, the DNA is TGTGCCAGCAAGGTCACAGGGGGCGGACCCACTGAAGCTTTCTTT. This codes for CASKVTGGGPTEAFF.

The genes are TRBV19 and TRBJ1-2, with D maybe TRBD1 (6 bases). The CDR3 spans 14 residues. Trimming removed 4 bases at V and 5 bases at J, with 14 bases between. Germline V gene lookup returns CDR1 LNHDA and CDR2 SQIVND (reference sequence). CDR3 region: CASSTRTGTYGYTF. The DNA for the CDR3 is TGTGCCAGTAGTACCCGCACAGGGACGTATGGCTACACCTTC.

The rearrangement joins TRBV10-2 to TRBJ1-2; TRBD1 agrees at 7 bases. Unmatched junction bases numbered 4, after V lost 6 bases and J lost 3 bases. CDR3 length equals 13 residues. The V gene's germline CDR1 is WSHSY and CDR2 SAAADI. The CDR3 sequence: CASSRGMDYGYTF. CDR3 sequence (DNA): TGCGCCAGCAGCAGGGGGATGGACTATGGCTACACCTTC.

The V gene is TRBV2, the J gene TRBJ2-5; possible D gene TRBD1, 5 bases. The CDR3 contains 15 residues. CDR1 is SNHLY, CDR2 FYNNEI, per germline. V dropped 4 bases and J dropped 4 bases, with 16 bases sitting between them. The CDR3 reads CASSGWQGVRETQYF. The CDR3 DNA is TGTGCCAGCAGTGGGTGGCAAGGGGTTCGAGAGACCCAGTACTTC.

The V gene is TRBV6-5, the J gene TRBJ1-2; 8 nucleotides match TRBD1. The germline gives CDR1 MNHEY, CDR2 SVGAGI. The J segment lost 6 bases and the V segment lost 6 bases, leaving 12 bases of the junction unmatched. The CDR3 covers 15 residues. CDR3 in DNA: TGTGCCAGCAGCCAATCGGACAGGGAGGTACATGGCTACACCTTC. Translated, it gives CASSQSDREVHGYTF.

The gene calls are TRBV5-1 and TRBJ1-2, with 8 bases lining up with TRBD1. The germline V gene encodes CDR1 SGHRS and CDR2 YFSETQ. Losses at the gene ends were 4 bases for V and 4 bases for J; bases not matched to a gene: 6. The CDR3 contains 14 residues. The CDR3 DNA sequence: TGCGCCAGCAGCCCGGACAGGGCGTTCTATGGCTACACCTTC. It encodes CASSPDRAFYGYTF.

The rearrangement joins TRBV6-5 to TRBJ1-4; D may be TRBD1 (5 bases). Between the trimmed V and J ends, which lost 7 bases and 0 bases, there was a span of 9 bases. There are 14 residues in the CDR3. From germline, CDR1 is MNHEY and CDR2 SVGAGI. The CDR3 loop is CASTSRATNEKLFF. CDR3 nucleotides: TGTGCCAGCACATCCAGGGCAACTAATGAAAAACTGTTTTTT.

This clone came up a few times. This sequence joins TRBV28 and TRBJ2-1, with 7 bases lining up with TRBD1. Germline CDR1 and CDR2: MDHEN and SYDVKM. The junction had 11 bases not matched to a gene; V was cut back by 6 bases and J by 6 bases. The CDR3 runs 15 residues. The CDR3 DNA is TGTGCCAGCAGGCTTGGGACAGCAAGAATCAATGAGCAGTTCTTC. This translates into CASRLGTARINEQFF.

The J gene is TRBJ1-3, the V gene TRBV4-1; D is undetermined. Germline assignment: CDR1 MGHRA and CDR2 YSYEKL. CDR3 length: 19 amino acids. Trimming pared 1 base from V and 0 bases from J, leaving 19 bases between. CDR3 protein: CASSQGPRWEATSGNTIYF. The CDR3 DNA reads as TGCGCCAGCAGCCAAGGTCCTCGGTGGGAGGCAACCTCTGGAAACACCATATATTTT.

The V and J genes are TRBV6-6 and TRBJ2-7; perhaps TRBD2 as D (5 bases). The CDR3 has 12 residues. V was cut by 5 bases and J by 3 bases, with 8 bases left in between. Germline V CDR1 and CDR2: MNHNY, SVGAGI (reference sequence). CDR3 bases: TGTGCCAGCAGTCCCCGGGGCTACGAGCAGTACTTC. Translated: CASSPRGYEQYF.

This chain connects TRBV9 to TRBJ2-5; TRBD1 aligns across 9 bases. In germline, CDR1 is SGDLS, CDR2 YYNGEE. The CDR3 covers 16 residues. The V and J ends lost 2 bases and 4 bases, in that order; junction bases with no gene match: 9. The CDR3 coding sequence is TGTGCCAGCAGCGTCCCGGGACAGGGAAACGGAGAGACCCAGTACTTC. Its translation is CASSVPGQGNGETQYF.

This rearrangement joins TRBV7-3 to TRBJ1-2; D gene uncertain. Looked up from germline, CDR1 is SGHTA and CDR2 is FQGTGA. The CDR3 has 14 amino acids. V was cut by 8 bases and J by 1 base, with 14 bases left in between. The CDR3 nucleotides read TGTGCCAGCTCCCCTACGACTGTTAACTATGGCTACACCTTC. It translates to CASSPTTVNYGYTF.

This chain joins TRBV7-6 and TRBJ1-3, with D uncertain. The CDR3 consists of 15 residues. Trimming stripped 5 bases from V and 0 bases from J, with 11 bases between. Germline loops: CDR1 SGHVS, CDR2 FNYEAQ. The DNA of the CDR3 is TGTGCCAGCAGCACGGACGGGAGCTCTGGAAACACCATATATTTT. Translated: CASSTDGSSGNTIYF.

This clone was found once. This chain links TRBV7-6 with TRBJ1-5; D is possibly TRBD1 (5 bases). V shed 6 bases and J shed 4 bases, with 16 bases lying between them. CDR1 SGHVS and CDR2 FNYEAQ come from the germline V gene. The CDR3 is made up of 15 amino acids. The CDR3, as DNA: TGTGCCAGCAGTCGAACATCAGGGCCGAATCAGCCCCAGCATTTT. Residues: CASSRTSGPNQPQHF.